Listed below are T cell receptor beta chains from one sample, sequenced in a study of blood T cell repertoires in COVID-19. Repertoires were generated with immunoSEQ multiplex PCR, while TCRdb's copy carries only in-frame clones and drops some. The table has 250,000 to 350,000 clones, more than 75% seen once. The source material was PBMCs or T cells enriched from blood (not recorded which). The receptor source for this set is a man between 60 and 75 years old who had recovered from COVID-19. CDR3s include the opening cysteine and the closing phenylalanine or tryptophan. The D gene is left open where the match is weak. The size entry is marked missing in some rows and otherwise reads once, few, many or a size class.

TGCGCCAGCAGCCAGCTGGCGGGACCGAACACCGGGGAGCTGTTTTTT	CASSQLAGPNTGELFF	.	TRBV4-3	TRBJ2-2	.
TGTGCCAGCAGCCGGAACCCGGGACAGAACTCTGCCTATGAGCAGTTCTTC	CASSRNPGQNSAYEQFF	.	TRBV27	TRBJ2-1	TRBD1
TGTGCCAGCAGTTATGGCAGAAACTACGAGCAGTACTTC	CASSYGRNYEQYF	.	TRBV6-5	TRBJ2-7	.
TGCGCCAGCAGCCAAAAGGACAGGGATAATTCACCCCTCCACTTT	CASSQKDRDNSPLHF	.	TRBV4-1	TRBJ1-6	TRBD1
TGTGCCAGCAGTTTAACAGTGGACAGGGTTAGGAATGAGCAGTTCTTC	CASSLTVDRVRNEQFF	.	TRBV27	TRBJ2-1	TRBD1
TGCGCCAGCAGCCCCGGACAGTTAAATAATTCACCCCTCCACTTT	CASSPGQLNNSPLHF	.	TRBV5-1	TRBJ1-6	.
TGTGCCAGCACCCGAAGGAGGTTCTTGAGGAATTCACCCCTCCACTTT	CASTRRRFLRNSPLHF	.	TRBV7-3	TRBJ1-6	.
TGTGCCAGTTCGCGGACAGATAGGGGATCAAATCAGCCCCAGCATTTT	CASSRTDRGSNQPQHF	.	TRBV19	TRBJ1-5	.
TGCGCCAGCAGCGGGGACAGGGCCGAGAATTCACCCCTCCACTTT	CASSGDRAENSPLHF	.	TRBV5-1	TRBJ1-6	TRBD1
TGCGCCAGCAGCTTGAGTAGCGAAACCTACGAGCAGTACTTC	CASSLSSETYEQYF	.	TRBV5-1	TRBJ2-7	.
TGTGCCAGCAGTTACGATGCAGGCACCTTCCAAGAGACCCAGTACTTC	CASSYDAGTFQETQYF	.	TRBV6-8	TRBJ2-5	.
TGTGCCAGCAGGGAGTTTAGCACAGATACGCAGTATTTT	CASREFSTDTQYF	few	TRBV27	TRBJ2-3	.
TGTGCCAGCAGTTCGGAGGGCGACGAGCAGTACTTC	CASSSEGDEQYF	.	TRBV6-5	TRBJ2-7	.
TGTGCCAGCAGCTTGGCACAGGGTACCTACGAGCAGTACTTC	CASSLAQGTYEQYF	.	TRBV11-2	TRBJ2-7	.
TGCGCCAGCAGCCAGGAGGAGGGTAGCGGGACACGGCAGTTCTTC	CASSQEEGSGTRQFF	.	TRBV4-1	TRBJ2-1	TRBD2
TGTGCCAGCAGGAAAAAATCAGGGGCTGGGGCCAACGTCCTGACTTTC	CASRKKSGAGANVLTF	.	TRBV7-3	TRBJ2-6	.